This T cell receptor (beta chain) emerged from a study of identical twins. One entry per CDR3 protein, called by TCRdb with MiXCR from the 5' RACE reads. The sample yields 700,000 or so distinct CDR3 sequences, 21% seen once. The germline CDR1 and CDR2 sequences are DFQATT and SNEGSKA (reference sequence). The V segment lost 0 bases and the J segment 6 bases; nucleotides outside the gene matches: 3. This CDR3 has 13 residues. This same sample was also part of a study on T cells expressing NK-cell markers.

This sequence joins TRBV20-1 and TRBJ2-3; 7 positions match TRBD2. The clonotype originates from a woman between 18 and 29 years old in good health. The sequenced sample was PBMCs. The DNA of the CDR3 is TGCAGTGCTAGAGAGACTAGCTCGGATACGCAGTATTTT. It yields the protein CSARETSSDTQYF.